The 27 T cell receptor beta chains below were found in one sample sequenced in a study of T cells in Graves' hyperthyroidism and ophthalmopathy. TCR beta CDR3 regions were amplified from RNA transcripts. TCR CDR3 underwent first-round RT-PCR with the HTBI primer set. One entry per CDR3 protein, called by TCRdb with MiXCR from the multiplex PCR reads. The sample consists of fewer than 500,000 distinct CDR3 sequences, about 14% of them appearing once. The material sequenced was blood. The receptors derive from a young woman with Graves' ophthalmopathy.

For this clonotype: A much larger clonotype is one base distant, so this may be a read error. The CDR3 DNA is TGTGCCAGCTGCCAGTATAGCGGGGGGGCCGCTTACAATGAGCAGTTCTTC. Translation: CASCQYSGGAAYNEQFF. V gene TRBV4-2 combines with J gene TRBJ2-1; TRBD2 aligns across 11 bases. The length of the CDR3 is 17 residues. Per the germline V gene, CDR1 is LGHNA and CDR2 is YNFKEQ.

This clonotype showed up many times. The V gene is TRBV7-2, the J gene TRBJ1-1, with TRBD1 as a possible D gene (5 bases). Trimming pared 3 bases from V and 7 bases from J, leaving 15 bases between. The CDR3 is 14 residues long. CDR1 and CDR2 from the germline V gene are SGHTA and FQGNSA. This chain's CDR3 is CASSFSLRGSEAFF. CDR3 DNA: TGTGCCAGCAGCTTTTCGCTGAGGGGCAGTGAAGCTTTCTTT. The whole variable domain, filled in from reference TRBV7-2 and TRBJ1-1, reads GAGVSQSPSNKVTEKGKDVELRCDPISGHTALYWYRQSLGQGLEFLIYFQGNSAPDKSGLPSDRFSAERTGGSVSTLTIQRTQQEDSAVYLCASSFSLRGSEAFFGQGTRLTVV.

This clonotype was detected many times. The chain carries TRBV5-1 and TRBJ2-7; 7 bases align to TRBD1. V gave up 0 bases and J gave up 0 bases; unmatched junction bases: 3. The CDR3 length is 15 residues. Germline CDR1 is SGHRS and CDR2 is YFSETQ. The CDR3 here is CASSLVWDSSYEQYF. In nucleotides, the CDR3 is TGCGCCAGCAGCTTGGTCTGGGACAGCTCCTACGAGCAGTACTTC.

In regard to this clonotype: A read error may be the cause here, since a much bigger clone is one base away. V and J are TRBV9 and TRBJ1-2; no clear D gene. The CDR3 loop spans 15 amino acids. Trimming stripped 4 bases from V and 7 bases from J, with 20 bases between. Germline-derived CDR1 and CDR2 are SGDLS and YYNGEE. The CDR3 is CASSTGRRVDSGYTF. The CDR3 region has the DNA TGTGCCAGCAGCACCGGGAGGAGGGTCGACTCTGGCTACACCTTC.

This chain joins TRBV2 and TRBJ2-5; the match to TRBD2 covers 11 bases. The trim removed 6 bases at V and 4 bases at J, leaving 13 bases unmatched. This CDR3 has 17 amino acids. Germline values: CDR1 SNHLY, CDR2 FYNNEI. In DNA form, the CDR3 reads TGTGCCAGCAGCCAAGAACTAGCGGGAGTGTTGAGAGAGACCCAGTACTTC. Translating it yields CASSQELAGVLRETQYF.

Points on this clonotype: This could be a read error, since a much larger clone is one nucleotide away. The CDR3: CASSLGRGEQPQHF. CDR3 bases: TGTGCCAGCAGCCTAGGACGGGGGGAACAGCCCCAGCATTTT. The chain has TRBV28 and TRBJ1-5, with D possibly TRBD1 on 5 matching bases. Germline V lookup: CDR1 MDHEN, CDR2 SYDVKM. This CDR3 has 14 residues. V was shortened by 6 bases and J by 7 bases, with 16 bases between the two germline ends. The variable domain in full, completed from reference TRBV28 and TRBJ1-5, reads DVKVTQSSRYLVKRTGEKVFLECVQDMDHENMFWYRQDPGLGLRLIYFSYDVKMKEKGDIPEGYSVSREKKERFSLILESASTNQTSMYLCASSLGRGEQPQHFGDGTRLSIL.

The V and J genes are TRBV7-6 and TRBJ1-2; TRBD1 matches 9 bases. The CDR3 extends over 18 amino acids. CDR1 and CDR2 from the germline V gene are SGHVS and FNYEAQ. V lost 1 base and J lost 4; bases outside the gene matches: 13. The CDR3 spells CASSLGVRDREKGYGYTF. The CDR3 DNA is TGTGCCAGCAGCTTAGGGGTCCGGGACAGGGAGAAAGGCTATGGCTACACCTTC. Looking up the rest from reference TRBV7-6 and TRBJ1-2 gives the full variable domain: GAGVSQSPRYKVTKRGQDVALRCDPISGHVSLYWYRQALGQGPEFLTYFNYEAQQDKSGLPNDRFSAERPEGSISTLTIQRTEQRDSAMYRCASSLGVRDREKGYGYTFGSGTRLTVV.

Details on this clonotype: One junction end disagrees with the germline gene, perhaps due to a read error. The chain is built from TRBV11-2 and TRBJ2-3, with 7 bases aligning to TRBD2. CDR3 length: 15 amino acids. CDR1 SGHAT and CDR2 FQNNGV come from the germline V gene. CDR3 sequence (DNA): TGTGCCAGCAGCCCAGGCGTCGGGGGGATGGATACGCAATATTTT. Residues: CASSPGVGGMDTQYF. Drawing the rest from reference TRBV11-2 and TRBJ2-3, the complete variable domain is EAGVAQSPRYKIIEKRQSVAFWCNPISGHATLYWYQQILGQGPKLLIQFQNNGVVDDSQLPKDRFSAERLKGVDSTLKIQPAKLEDSAVYLCASSPGVGGMDTQYFGPGTRLTVL.

The genes are TRBV27 and TRBJ2-2, with D perhaps being TRBD1 or TRBD2 (6 bases each). CDR3 length: 15 amino acids. Germline V gene lookup returns CDR1 MNHEY and CDR2 SMNVEV (reference sequence). Trimming took 3 bases from V and 6 from J, leaving 14 bases between them. The chain's CDR3 is CASSFTARGAGELFF. CDR3 DNA sequence: TGTGCCAGCAGTTTTACGGCTAGGGGGGCCGGGGAGCTGTTTTTT.

A few counts support this clonotype. The chain has TRBV6-2 or TRBV6-3 and TRBJ1-5; D remains unclear. CDR3 length: 16 amino acids. Germline V gene data show CDR1 as MNHEY and CDR2 as SVGEGT. V shed 2 bases and J shed 1 base, with 12 bases lying between them. The CDR3 spells CASSYLRFGSNQPQHF. The CDR3 DNA reads as TGTGCCAGCAGTTACCTTAGATTTGGGAGCAATCAGCCCCAGCATTTT.

Notes on this clonotype: A much larger clone sits a single nucleotide away, making a read error possible. The chain joins TRBV5-1 to TRBJ1-3; possible D gene TRBD1, 6 bases. The CDR3 has 15 residues. CDR1 SGHRS and CDR2 YFSETQ come from the germline V gene. The CDR3 DNA is TGTGCCAGCAGGCCCAGGGGTTTCTCTGGAAACGCCATATATTTT. Translating it yields CASRPRGFSGNAIYF.

This clonotype was detected many times. The J gene is TRBJ2-6, the V gene TRBV28, with D possibly matching TRBD1 (6 bases). Germline V gives CDR1 MDHEN, CDR2 SYDVKM. Deletions cut 0 bases from V and 1 base from J, with 7 bases between. The CDR3 is 16 amino acids. CDR3 nucleotide sequence: TGTGCCAGCAGTTTATGGCAGGGGTCTGGGGCCAACGTCCTGACTTTC. Translated, it gives CASSLWQGSGANVLTF.

This clonotype was recorded many times. The J gene is TRBJ1-4, the V gene TRBV20-1; weak D call: TRBD1 (6 bases). V dropped 2 bases and J dropped 3 bases, with 10 bases sitting between them. The CDR3 has 14 residues. In germline, CDR1 is DFQATT, CDR2 SNEGSKA (reference sequence). CDR3 nucleotide sequence: TGCAGTGCTAGACAGGGGAGGTCTAATGAAAAACTGTTTTTT. It specifies CSARQGRSNEKLFF.

This clonotype was recorded many times. This sequence joins TRBV5-5 and TRBJ1-1; D remains ambiguous. CDR1 and CDR2 from the germline V gene are SGHKS and YYEKEE (reference sequence). V was pared by 4 bases and J by 6 bases, with 16 bases between. This CDR3 is 14 amino acids long. Here the CDR3 reads CASSPRTGNAEAFF. CDR3 DNA: TGTGCCAGCAGCCCCCGGACCGGTAACGCTGAAGCTTTCTTT. Full variable domain (remainder filled in from reference TRBV5-5 and TRBJ1-1): DAGVTQSPTHLIKTRGQQVTLRCSPISGHKSVSWYQQVLGQGPQFIFQYYEKEERGRGNFPDRFSARQFPNYSSELNVNALLLGDSALYLCASSPRTGNAEAFFGQGTRLTVV.

V gene TRBV10-1 combines with J gene TRBJ1-3; TRBD1 is a possible D gene (5 bases). The germline CDR1 and CDR2 sequences are WNHNN and SYGVQD (reference sequence). The CDR3 is made up of 14 amino acids. Between the trimmed V and J ends, which lost 3 bases and 4 bases, there was a span of 10 bases. The DNA of the CDR3 is TGCGCCAGCAGTGACCAGGGTAGCGGAAACACCATATATTTT. Protein product: CASSDQGSGNTIYF.

This clonotype occurred many times. The chain links TRBV3-1 to TRBJ1-2; a possible D gene is TRBD1 (6 bases). This CDR3 is built from 14 residues. Trimming took 5 bases from V and 0 from J, leaving 10 bases between them. CDR1 is LGHDT and CDR2 is YNNKEL in the germline V gene (reference sequence). The CDR3 protein is CASSSGETNYGYTF. CDR3 DNA sequence: TGTGCCAGCAGCTCAGGGGAAACTAACTATGGCTACACCTTC.

Ten or more counts support this clonotype. The chain links TRBV27 to TRBJ2-7, with D possibly matching TRBD2 (5 bases). The CDR3 sequence is 15 residues long. V was shortened by 4 bases and J by 3 bases, with 16 bases between the two germline ends. Germline V gene data show CDR1 as MNHEY and CDR2 as SMNVEV (reference sequence). In nucleotides, the CDR3 is TGTGCCAGCAGTTCCGGGATTATACTAGGCTACGAGCAGTACTTC. It is translated as CASSSGIILGYEQYF.

Concerning this clonotype: A read error is possible here, since a much larger clone lies one base away. The CDR3 sequence: CTSSPFEATDTQYF. The DNA of the CDR3 is TGTACCAGCAGCCCGTTTGAGGCCACAGATACGCAGTATTTT. The J gene is TRBJ2-3, the V gene TRBV3-1; D unclear. Germline-derived CDR1 and CDR2 are LGHDT and YNNKEL (reference sequence). The CDR3 consists of 14 residues.

The CDR3 DNA sequence: TGTGCCAGCAGTTCCGCAGGGGCTGGAAACACCATATATTTT. Amino acids: CASSSAGAGNTIYF. The chain joins TRBV28 to TRBJ1-3; possible D gene TRBD1, 6 bases. Germline V lookup: CDR1 MDHEN, CDR2 SYDVKM. The CDR3 totals 14 residues. Trimming cost V 4 bases and J 2 bases, with 9 bases left between them. Full variable domain (rest looked up from reference TRBV28 and TRBJ1-3): DVKVTQSSRYLVKRTGEKVFLECVQDMDHENMFWYRQDPGLGLRLIYFSYDVKMKEKGDIPEGYSVSREKKERFSLILESASTNQTSMYLCASSSAGAGNTIYFGEGSWLTVV.

In this sample, this clonotype turned up many times. This chain joins TRBV20-1 and TRBJ1-1; no clear D gene. The CDR3 totals 13 residues. The V end lost 6 bases, the J end lost 0 bases, and 11 bases lay between the germline ends. Germline V gene sequence: CDR1 DFQATT, CDR2 SNEGSKA (reference sequence). The CDR3 DNA follows: TGCAGTGCAACCAGACTGATGAACACTGAAGCTTTCTTT. It specifies CSATRLMNTEAFF.

This clonotype was seen many times. With a much larger clone just one base away, this may be a read error. The chain combines TRBV7-2 with TRBJ2-5; no definite D call. CDR3 length equals 12 residues. In germline, CDR1 is SGHTA, CDR2 FQGNSA. Trimming took off 3 bases at V and 1 base at J, with 3 bases between the two ends. This CDR3 is CASSFTQETQYF. The CDR3 bases are TGTGCCAGCAGCTTCACCCAAGAGACCCAGTACTTC.

In this sample, this clonotype turned up a few times. The chain is built from TRBV20-1 and TRBJ1-2; D is ambiguous. The CDR3 has 12 amino acids. V lost 0 bases, J lost 9 bases, and 11 bases lay in between. CDR1 DFQATT and CDR2 SNEGSKA come from the germline V gene (reference sequence). DNA of the CDR3: TGCAGTGCTAGAGATCAAACGGGAAGCTACACCTTC. Translated: CSARDQTGSYTF.

This clonotype has at least ten counts. The rearrangement uses TRBV6-5 and TRBJ2-3; D not certain. The germline V and J ends were trimmed by 0 bases and 3 bases, with 22 bases remaining between them. CDR1 MNHEY and CDR2 SVGAGI come from the germline V gene. The CDR3 is 19 amino acids. CDR3 DNA: TGTGCCAGCAGTTACTCTTGGCCCGCTCCGGGTCTAGAAACAGATACGCAGTATTTT. Translation gives CASSYSWPAPGLETDTQYF.

This clonotype was observed a few times. A much larger clone sits a single nucleotide away, making a read error possible. The CDR3 DNA follows: TGTGCCGGCAGCTCGTCTAGCGGGGGGGCCTACACCGGGGAGCTGTTTTTT. Residues: CAGSSSSGGAYTGELFF. The chain carries TRBV11-2 and TRBJ2-2, with 12 bases lining up with TRBD2. This CDR3 comprises 17 residues. Germline loops: CDR1 SGHAT, CDR2 FQNNGV. Full variable domain (missing parts from reference TRBV11-2 and TRBJ2-2): EAGVAQSPRYKIIEKRQSVAFWCNPISGHATLYWYQQILGQGPKLLIQFQNNGVVDDSQLPKDRFSAERLKGVDSTLKIQPAKLEDSAVYLCAGSSSSGGAYTGELFFGEGSRLTVL.

The V gene is TRBV6-5, the J gene TRBJ2-3; TRBD1 agrees at 9 bases. V shed 3 bases, J shed 6 bases, and the junction held 4 bases outside the gene matches. Looked up from germline, CDR1 is MNHEY and CDR2 is SVGAGI. The CDR3 runs to 14 residues. The CDR3: CASSYGQGSDTQYF. The CDR3 DNA reads TGTGCCAGCAGTTATGGACAGGGGTCCGATACGCAGTATTTT.

This clonotype occurred many times. The chain couples TRBV28 to TRBJ2-7; TRBD2 is a possible D gene (5 bases). Germline V gene lookup returns CDR1 MDHEN and CDR2 SYDVKM. The CDR3 extends over 13 amino acids. V was pared by 3 bases and J by 3 bases, with 9 bases between. CDR3 nucleotide sequence: TGTGCCAGCAGTTTTGAGGGTTTCTACGAGCAGTACTTC. This codes for CASSFEGFYEQYF.

This chain links TRBV19 with TRBJ2-7; the match to TRBD1 covers 9 bases. Germline V gene sequence: CDR1 LNHDA, CDR2 SQIVND (reference sequence). V lost 4 bases, J lost 2 bases, and 9 bases stayed unmatched. The CDR3 is made up of 16 amino acids. CDR3 protein: CASSRGQGAETYEQYF. CDR3 coding DNA: TGTGCCAGTAGTAGGGGACAGGGAGCTGAAACCTACGAGCAGTACTTC.